This T cell receptor (beta chain) was captured in a study of cytomegalovirus exposure and HLA in healthy donors. Germline CDR1 reads SGDLS; CDR2 reads YYNGEE. V lost 0 bases, J lost 4 bases, and 3 bases stayed unmatched. The CDR3 runs to 15 residues. General study results and limits: There were a few CMV-associated chains whose specificity for CMV antigens was confirmed in vitro. The study found most TCR sequences rare, yet found some public TCRs in many donors.

A note on this clone: Its target is unknown.

Clones were read by immunoSEQ multiplex PCR, and TCRdb kept only the in-frame ones, dropping some. The sample carries approximately 220,000 clones, around four fifths recorded once. The chain has TRBV9 and TRBJ2-1; 8 positions match TRBD2. The sample consisted of PBMCs. This TCR was recovered from a woman aged 25 to 39 in good health and CMV-seropositive. The CDR3 loop is CASSVASGGYNEQFF. For the CDR3, the DNA is TGTGCCAGCAGCGTAGCAAGCGGGGGTTACAATGAGCAGTTCTTC. Variable domain in full (rest from reference TRBV9 and TRBJ2-1): DSGVTQTPKHLITATGQRVTLRCSPRSGDLSVYWYQQSLDQGLQFLIQYYNGEERAKGNILERFSAQQFPDLHSELNLSSLELGDSALYFCASSVASGGYNEQFFGPGTRLTVL.